This T cell receptor beta chain was obtained from a study of CD8 T cells in ankylosing spondylitis. With molecular barcodes, quantitative 5'-RACE was used to make the TCR beta libraries. TCRdb fed the 5' RACE reads into MiXCR, producing one record per CDR3 protein. The repertoire has 800,000 to 900,000 distinct CDR3 sequences, about 11% of them found once; the top ten carry around 0.51%. Note on this clonotype: Its antigen is not known.

Germline CDR1 and CDR2: SGHTA and FQGNSA. The CDR3 consists of 14 residues. With 5 bases removed from V and 4 bases from J, the gap between germline ends came to 13 bases. Notes on the study in general: Clones linked to the disease showed a CD8+ phenotype. They occurred at relatively low frequencies in peripheral blood. Earlier literature documents some of the motif variants in reactive arthritis synovial fluid and blood. Blood from ankylosing spondylitis patients appeared to carry a characteristic roughly 8-variant TCR beta motif. Significantly higher representation of disease-linked clones was reported for matched ankylosing spondylitis synovial fluid.

The rearrangement links TRBV7-2 to TRBJ2-3; D possibly corresponds to TRBD2 (6 bases). This receptor was identified in a male donor with ankylosing spondylitis. Input material: blood, either unsorted or a sorted T cell fraction (not recorded which). The CDR3 loop is CASSPPLAADTQYF. CDR3 nucleotides: TGTGCCAGCAGCCCCCCACTAGCCGCAGATACGCAGTATTTT. Full variable domain (remainder filled in from reference TRBV7-2 and TRBJ2-3): GAGVSQSPSNKVTEKGKDVELRCDPISGHTALYWYRQSLGQGLEFLIYFQGNSAPDKSGLPSDRFSAERTGGSVSTLTIQRTQQEDSAVYLCASSPPLAADTQYFGPGTRLTVL.